Listed below are T cell receptor beta chains from one sample, sequenced in a study of blood T cell repertoires in COVID-19. Generated by immunoSEQ multiplex PCR, the TCRdb table keeps only in-frame clones and is missing some. Among hundreds of thousands of clones, approximately 90% were seen once, and the ten largest hold less than 0.95%. The sample taken for sequencing was peripheral blood. The source of these receptors is a young man with COVID-19, enrolled during active disease. The CDR3 runs from the conserved cysteine through the conserved F or W. The D gene is left open where the match is weak. Clone size appears in some rows only: once, few, many, or a class for an expanded clone.

d_call: -
j_call: TRBJ2-5
clone_size: -
v_call: TRBV14
cdr3_aa: CASSQALAQETQYF
cdr3_nt: TGTGCCAGCAGCCAAGCACTAGCTCAAGAGACCCAGTACTTC

d_call: -
j_call: TRBJ2-3
clone_size: -
v_call: TRBV6-2/TRBV6-3
cdr3_aa: CASSLPSRYRTDTQYF
cdr3_nt: TGTGCCAGCAGTCTACCTTCCCGCTATCGCACAGATACGCAGTATTTT

d_call: TRBD2
j_call: TRBJ2-7
clone_size: -
v_call: TRBV29-1
cdr3_aa: CSVGGSGTSGTHGYEQYF
cdr3_nt: TGCAGCGTGGGAGGTTCGGGGACTAGCGGAACGCATGGGTACGAGCAGTACTTC

d_call: TRBD2
j_call: TRBJ2-7
clone_size: -
v_call: TRBV10-2
cdr3_aa: CASSESSGRLYEQYF
cdr3_nt: TGCGCCAGCAGTGAGTCGAGCGGGAGGCTCTACGAGCAGTACTTC

d_call: -
j_call: TRBJ2-7
clone_size: -
v_call: TRBV28
cdr3_aa: CASSPQGYEQYF
cdr3_nt: TGTGCCAGCAGCCCTCAGGGGTACGAGCAGTACTTC

d_call: TRBD1
j_call: TRBJ2-6
clone_size: -
v_call: TRBV2
cdr3_aa: CASSNRGSGANVLTF
cdr3_nt: TGTGCCAGCAGTAACAGGGGCTCTGGGGCCAACGTCCTGACTTTC

d_call: -
j_call: TRBJ1-1
clone_size: -
v_call: TRBV27
cdr3_aa: CASSPQIPNTEAFF
cdr3_nt: TGTGCCAGCAGTCCACAAATCCCGAACACTGAAGCTTTCTTT

d_call: -
j_call: TRBJ1-1
clone_size: -
v_call: TRBV19
cdr3_aa: CASRYRANTEAFF
cdr3_nt: TGTGCCAGTAGGTACAGGGCGAACACTGAAGCTTTCTTT

d_call: -
j_call: TRBJ1-1
clone_size: -
v_call: TRBV10-2
cdr3_aa: CASSVGGAGTEAFF
cdr3_nt: TGCGCCAGCAGTGTCGGGGGGGCGGGAACTGAAGCTTTCTTT

d_call: TRBD2
j_call: TRBJ2-7
clone_size: -
v_call: TRBV20-1
cdr3_aa: CSASSGGRNSEQYF
cdr3_nt: TGCAGTGCTAGTAGTGGCGGGAGGAATTCCGAGCAGTACTTC

d_call: -
j_call: TRBJ2-5
clone_size: once
v_call: TRBV29-1
cdr3_aa: CSVAPQLLQETQYF
cdr3_nt: TGCAGCGTTGCACCCCAGCTACTACAAGAGACCCAGTACTTC

d_call: -
j_call: TRBJ1-6
clone_size: once
v_call: TRBV5-3
cdr3_aa: CARSLAPSPRNTPGSSYNSPLHF
cdr3_nt: TGTGCCAGAAGCTTGGCTCCCTCCCCCAGGAATACCCCAGGATCCTCCTATAATTCACCCCTCCACTTT

d_call: -
j_call: TRBJ2-7
clone_size: -
v_call: TRBV2
cdr3_aa: CASRGASGVPSYEQYF
cdr3_nt: TGTGCCAGCAGGGGGGCTAGCGGAGTCCCCTCCTACGAGCAGTACTTC

d_call: TRBD1
j_call: TRBJ1-1
clone_size: once
v_call: TRBV27
cdr3_aa: CASSPWTGRTEAFF
cdr3_nt: TGTGCCAGCAGTCCATGGACAGGGAGGACTGAAGCTTTCTTT

d_call: -
j_call: TRBJ1-1
clone_size: -
v_call: TRBV2
cdr3_aa: CASRAEMNTEAFF
cdr3_nt: TGTGCCAGCAGAGCTGAGATGAACACTGAAGCTTTCTTT